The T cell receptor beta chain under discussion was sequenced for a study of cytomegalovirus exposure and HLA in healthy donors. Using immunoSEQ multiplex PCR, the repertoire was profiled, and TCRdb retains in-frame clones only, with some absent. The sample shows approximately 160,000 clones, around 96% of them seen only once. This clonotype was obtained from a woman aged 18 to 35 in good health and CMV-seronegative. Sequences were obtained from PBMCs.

The CDR3 DNA is TGTGCCAGCAGTCCAACCGGGACTAACAATGAGCAGTTCTTC. Residues: CASSPTGTNNEQFF. V and J are TRBV27 and TRBJ2-1; 7 bases are a match to TRBD2. Germline CDR1 reads MNHEY; CDR2 reads SMNVEV (reference sequence). J lost 5 bases, V lost 5 bases, and 6 bases had no gene match. CDR3 length: 14 amino acids.